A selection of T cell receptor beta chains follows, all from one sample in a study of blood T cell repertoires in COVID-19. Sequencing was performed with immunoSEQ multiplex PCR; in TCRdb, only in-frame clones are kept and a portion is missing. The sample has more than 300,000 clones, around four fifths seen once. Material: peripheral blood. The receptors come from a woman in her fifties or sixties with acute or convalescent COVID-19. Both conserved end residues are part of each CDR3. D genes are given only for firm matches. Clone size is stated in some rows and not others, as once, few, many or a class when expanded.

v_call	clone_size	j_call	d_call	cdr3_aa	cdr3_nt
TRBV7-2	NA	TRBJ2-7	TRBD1	CASSLSSTGVRFYEQYF	TGTGCCAGCAGCTTATCGTCGACAGGGGTCCGATTCTACGAGCAGTACTTC
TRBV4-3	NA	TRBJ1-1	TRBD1	CASSLSGGGTEAFF	TGCGCCAGCAGCTTGTCAGGGGGAGGCACTGAAGCTTTCTTT
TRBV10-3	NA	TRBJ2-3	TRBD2	CAISVLAAPTDTQYF	TGTGCCATCAGTGTGCTAGCGGCGCCCACAGATACGCAGTATTTT
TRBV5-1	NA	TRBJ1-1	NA	CASSLTGNTEAFF	TGCGCCAGCAGCTTAACAGGGAATACTGAAGCTTTCTTT
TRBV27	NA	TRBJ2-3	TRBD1	CASSPSRQGPTDTQYF	TGTGCCAGCAGTCCGTCGCGACAGGGGCCCACAGATACGCAGTATTTT
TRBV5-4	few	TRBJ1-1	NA	CASSPQDTEAFF	TGTGCCAGCAGCCCCCAGGACACTGAAGCTTTCTTT
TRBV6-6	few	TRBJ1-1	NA	CASLEPAKSNEAFF	TGTGCCAGCTTAGAGCCCGCGAAAAGCAATGAAGCTTTCTTT
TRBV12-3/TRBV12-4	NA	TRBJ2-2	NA	CASSQSTGELFF	TGTGCCAGCAGCCAGTCCACCGGGGAGCTGTTTTTT
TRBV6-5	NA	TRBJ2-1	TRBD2	CASSQTSGGAYEQFF	TGTGCCAGCAGTCAAACTAGCGGGGGGGCGTATGAGCAGTTCTTC
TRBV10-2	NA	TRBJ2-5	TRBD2	CAGGTSGTQETQYF	TGCGCCGGCGGGACTAGCGGGACTCAAGAGACCCAGTACTTC
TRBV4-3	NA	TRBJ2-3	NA	CASSQGAGAPDTQYF	TGCGCCAGCAGCCAAGGTGCGGGGGCCCCAGATACGCAGTATTTT
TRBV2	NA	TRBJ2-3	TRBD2	CASRALAGAGDTQYF	TGTGCCAGCAGAGCACTAGCGGGAGCCGGGGATACGCAGTATTTT
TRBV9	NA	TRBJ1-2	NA	CASSQTGDYGYTF	TGTGCCAGCAGCCAAACAGGTGACTATGGCTACACCTTC
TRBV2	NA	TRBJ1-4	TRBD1	CASSPSTGDNEKLFF	TGTGCCAGCAGTCCTTCGACAGGGGATAATGAAAAACTGTTTTTT
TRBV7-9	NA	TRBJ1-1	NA	CASSLEEGWNTEAFF	TGTGCCAGCAGCTTAGAAGAGGGTTGGAACACTGAAGCTTTCTTT
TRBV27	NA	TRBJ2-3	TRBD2	CASSLRAGGPLDTQYF	TGTGCCAGCAGTTTAAGGGCGGGGGGGCCGTTAGATACGCAGTATTTT
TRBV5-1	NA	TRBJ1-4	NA	CASSLRDKKLFF	TGCGCCAGCAGCTTGAGAGATAAAAAACTGTTTTTT
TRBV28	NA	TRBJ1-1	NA	CASTTLAVAFF	TGTGCCAGCACGACTCTGGCTGTAGCTTTCTTT
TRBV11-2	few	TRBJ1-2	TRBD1	CASGPGQGHGYTF	TGTGCCAGCGGACCCGGACAGGGTCATGGCTACACCTTC
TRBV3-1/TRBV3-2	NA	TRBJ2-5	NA	CASSQNFRTEETQYF	TGTGCCAGCAGCCAAAATTTTAGGACAGAAGAGACCCAGTACTTC
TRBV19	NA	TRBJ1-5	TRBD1	CATIGQGKQPQHF	TGTGCCACCATAGGACAGGGGAAACAGCCCCAGCATTTT
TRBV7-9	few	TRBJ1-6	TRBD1	CASSSGQGINSPLHF	TGTGCCAGCAGCTCCGGACAGGGAATCAATTCACCCCTCCACTTT
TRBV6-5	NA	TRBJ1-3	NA	CASSYSGGFNTIYF	TGTGCCAGCAGTTACTCGGGGGGTTTTAACACCATATATTTT
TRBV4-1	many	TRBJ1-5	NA	CASSPGGLTSNQPQHF	TGCGCCAGCAGCCCGGGTGGACTGACTAGCAATCAGCCCCAGCATTTT
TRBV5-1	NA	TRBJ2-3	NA	CASRTAGFVTDTQYF	TGCGCCAGCAGGACTGCAGGGTTTGTCACAGATACGCAGTATTTT
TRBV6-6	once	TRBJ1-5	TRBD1	CASRHSGTGDQPQHF	TGTGCCAGCCGCCACTCCGGGACAGGGGATCAGCCCCAGCATTTT
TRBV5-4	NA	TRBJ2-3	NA	CASSLGGGASTDTQYF	TGTGCCAGCAGCTTGGGGGGCGGGGCTAGCACAGATACGCAGTATTTT
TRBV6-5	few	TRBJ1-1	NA	CASSYAGGPKEAFF	TGTGCCAGCAGTTACGCCGGGGGGCCCAAGGAAGCTTTCTTT
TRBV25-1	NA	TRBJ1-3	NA	CASSSGFGNTIYF	TGTGCCAGCAGTTCAGGGTTCGGAAACACCATATATTTT
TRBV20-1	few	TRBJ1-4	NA	CSASPGGNEKLFF	TGCAGTGCGAGTCCGGGGGGAAATGAAAAACTGTTTTTT
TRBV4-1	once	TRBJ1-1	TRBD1	CASSRDRGEGTEAFF	TGCGCCAGCAGCCGGGACAGGGGGGAAGGCACTGAAGCTTTCTTT
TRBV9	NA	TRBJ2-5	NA	CASSGSTVWGETQYF	TGTGCCAGCAGCGGATCGACAGTGTGGGGAGAGACCCAGTACTTC
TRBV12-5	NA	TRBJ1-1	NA	CASGFGAEAFF	TGTGCTAGTGGTTTCGGGGCTGAAGCTTTCTTT
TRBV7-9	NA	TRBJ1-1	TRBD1	CASSQQGGTEAFF	TGTGCCAGCAGCCAACAGGGGGGGACTGAAGCTTTCTTT
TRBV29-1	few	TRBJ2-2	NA	CSVSPVLGELFF	TGCAGCGTCTCTCCCGTTCTCGGGGAGCTGTTTTTT
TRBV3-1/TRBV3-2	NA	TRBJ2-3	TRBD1	CASSPRDRGTDTQYF	TGTGCCAGCAGCCCCCGGGACAGGGGCACAGATACGCAGTATTTT
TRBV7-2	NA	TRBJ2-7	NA	CASSFSADREQYF	TGTGCCAGCAGCTTCTCCGCGGATCGCGAGCAGTACTTC
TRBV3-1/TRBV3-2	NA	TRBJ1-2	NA	CASSHFSGGYTF	TGTGCCAGCAGCCACTTCTCGGGAGGCTACACCTTC
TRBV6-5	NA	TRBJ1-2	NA	CASSPRDTYGYTF	TGTGCCAGCAGCCCGAGAGACACCTATGGCTACACCTTC
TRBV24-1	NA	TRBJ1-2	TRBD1	CATSDTRTGSYGYTF	TGTGCCACCAGTGATACCCGGACAGGGTCCTATGGCTACACCTTC
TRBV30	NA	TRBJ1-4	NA	CAWSVQTNEKLFF	TGTGCCTGGAGTGTACAGACTAATGAAAAACTGTTTTTT
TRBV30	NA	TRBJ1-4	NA	CASGRQAPEKLFF	TGTGCCAGCGGACGACAGGCACCCGAAAAACTGTTTTTT
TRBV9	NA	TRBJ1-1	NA	CASSWGPNTEAFF	TGTGCCAGCAGCTGGGGCCCGAACACTGAAGCTTTCTTT
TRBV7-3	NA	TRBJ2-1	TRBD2	CASSLDSRERNEQFF	TGTGCCAGCAGCTTAGACTCGCGGGAGCGCAATGAGCAGTTCTTC
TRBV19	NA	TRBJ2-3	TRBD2	CAREGRESTDTQYF	TGTGCTCGGGAAGGGCGGGAGAGCACAGATACGCAGTATTTT
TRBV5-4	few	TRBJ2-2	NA	CASSPQNTGELFF	TGTGCCAGCAGCCCACAGAACACCGGGGAGCTGTTTTTT
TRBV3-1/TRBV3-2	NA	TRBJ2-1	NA	CASSQDLSNYDNEQFF	TGTGCCAGCAGCCAAGATCTATCGAACTATGACAATGAGCAGTTCTTC
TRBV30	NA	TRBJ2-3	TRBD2	CAWTSGGRGDTQYF	TGTGCCTGGACCTCGGGTGGGCGGGGGGATACGCAGTATTTT
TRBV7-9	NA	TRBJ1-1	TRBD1	CASSPPSTGDTEAFF	TGTGCCAGCAGCCCCCCGTCGACAGGGGACACTGAAGCTTTCTTT
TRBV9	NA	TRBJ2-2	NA	CASAQAGLNTGELFF	TGTGCCAGCGCTCAAGCGGGCCTGAACACCGGGGAGCTGTTTTTT
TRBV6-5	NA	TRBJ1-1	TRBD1	CASRTDREGTEAFF	TGTGCCAGCAGAACGGACAGGGAAGGAACTGAAGCTTTCTTT
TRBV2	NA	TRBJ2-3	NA	CASTERDRGTDTQYF	TGTGCCAGCACCGAGAGGGATAGGGGCACAGATACGCAGTATTTT
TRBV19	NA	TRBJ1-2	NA	CASSNGGFGYGYTF	TGTGCCAGTAGTAACGGGGGGTTCGGCTATGGCTACACCTTC
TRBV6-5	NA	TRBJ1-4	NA	CATSRSNEKLFF	TGTGCCACCTCGAGGTCTAATGAAAAACTGTTTTTT
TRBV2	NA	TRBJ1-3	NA	CASSEIQASAGNTIYF	TGTGCCAGCAGTGAAATTCAGGCCTCGGCTGGAAACACCATATATTTT